This T cell receptor beta chain is from a study of CD8 T cells in Susac syndrome (dated by TCRdb to between 2018 and 2021). For context, the study as a whole: Repertoire sequencing was used to test whether CD8+ T cell activation and differentiation in Susac syndrome was antigen driven. CD8+ T cell repertoire clonality was compared between some 12 healthy donors, approximately 14 Susac syndrome patients and roughly 15 multiple sclerosis patients. What the work shows at the level of the full study, not this receptor alone: The TCR sequencing and HLA analysis was acknowledged to have included a relatively small number of individuals.

Points on this clonotype: Its binding antigen is unknown. Base quality data are lacking; no much larger clone is found one base away.

RNA was extracted using the RNeasy kit, and roughly 0.5 to 1 microgram was reverse transcribed with random hexamers. The immunoSEQ multiplex PCR assay, which covers 54 Vbeta and 13 Jbeta segments, was used to amplify TCR beta CDR3 regions. PCR amplification bias was corrected by using a synthetic template baseline for primer optimization and computational correction. Per the source publication's procedure: Only productive sequences were kept, with reads annotated to V, D and J genes according to IMGT and analyzed in immunoSEQ Analyzer. To calculate clonality, Shannon entropy was normalized by log2 of the number of productive unique sequences and then subtracted from one. For each patient and control, public and private clones were evaluated within the 100 most prevalent clones. Clones were defined as Susac-specific when absent from the healthy and MS cohorts, from approximately 1,100 published viral clones and from other ImmuneACCESS disease sequences. In TCRdb, the public reads were trimmed at Q25 with fastp and aligned with MiXCR, with productive beta chains retained. CDR3 protein sequences are deduplicated, and each keeps its most common genes and DNA. The V and J calls reflect TCRdb's pipeline rather than the authors' work. The sample table contains about 400,000 distinct CDR3 sequences; only one count was recorded for more than 70% of them. Clones ranked in the top ten supply about 0.1% of the sample.

Peripheral blood CD8+ and CD4+ T cells from healthy donors, Susac syndrome patients and multiple sclerosis patients were profiled by high-throughput TCR beta sequencing. The multiple sclerosis controls were treatment-naive patients who had stable or active relapsing-remitting disease and met the revised McDonald criteria. Bulk CD8+ and CD4+ T cells were purified magnetically by negative isolation, whereas CD8+ TEMRA cells were enriched by FACS. Blood was drawn into EDTA tubes, processed within 24 hours, and PBMCs were isolated by density gradient centrifugation. PBMCs intended for TCR sequencing were cryopreserved in liquid nitrogen and thawed later in a water bath at 37 degrees C. The sorted or isolated CD4+, CD8+ and CD8+ TEMRA cells reached a purity of at least 90%. The CDR3 sequence holds 13 residues, the cysteine and phenylalanine included. The sequence is cut down to CDR3 DNA, 39 bases in frame from base 1. The germline ends are 8 bases apart after V is trimmed by 5 bases and J by 0 bases. CDR1 and CDR2 (SEHNR, FQNEAQ) derive from the germline V gene (reference sequence).

The chain links TRBV7-9 with TRBJ2-7; TRBD2 is a possible D gene, resting on 5 matching bases. Sequencing was performed on CD8+ T cells from PBMCs. The TCR was taken from a human donor with multiple sclerosis. For the CDR3, the sequence is CASSRADSYEQYF. The DNA sequence is given as TGTGCCAGCAGCCGAGCGGACTCCTACGAGCAGTACTTC.